The subject of this entry is one T cell receptor (beta chain). The antigen remains undetermined. Profiling relied on immunoSEQ multiplex PCR, and the TCRdb table lists in-frame clones only, not all of them. The sample has about 140,000 clones, around 93% seen once. This sample is part of a study of T cell responses to AZD1222 COVID-19 vaccine. Study results and limitations: Sampling captured repertoires only after the peak T cell response. Only a handful of AZD1222 recipients tested seropositive at baseline. Most donors were white British, females outnumbered males, and clonal diversity was possibly underestimated. Reports indicate that nearly half of spike-specific TCRs are directed at unmutated variant regions.

The CDR3 totals 14 residues. Germline V CDR1 and CDR2: MDHEN, SYDVKM. Trimming at V came to 5 bases and at J to 2 bases, leaving 3 bases not matched to a gene. Sequencing was performed on peripheral blood, taken on day 0 of AZD1222 vaccination. This receptor was identified in an adult in good health. The gene calls are TRBV28 and TRBJ2-1, with 7 bases lining up with TRBD2. CDR3 sequence reads: CASSPGRAYNEQFF. The CDR3 coding sequence is TGTGCCAGCAGTCCGGGGAGGGCCTACAATGAGCAGTTCTTC.